This paragraph reports one T cell receptor (beta chain). This receptor's antigen is unknown. One base away there is no much larger clone; base qualities are not given. The entire amount of isolated RNA was reverse transcribed using the High Capacity cDNA Reverse Transcription Kit, so the sequenced TCRB transcripts were expressed ones. Naive, central memory and regulatory T cell samples underwent deep immunoSEQ sequencing, averaging about 3.3 million total reads per sample. Sorted cells were lysed in RLT buffer and RNA was extracted with DNase-treated RNeasy Micro or Mini kits, depending on cell number. To prevent cross-contamination, each cell subset was processed individually, whereas patient and healthy donor samples were processed jointly. The immunoSEQ multiplex PCR was used to amplify TCRB sequences from cDNA, generating 87-bp fragments that spanned the CDR3 region. The amplicons were sequenced using the Illumina HiSeq platform. Under the source paper's analysis protocol: PCR bias was corrected computationally using synthetic template baselines, and reads within Hamming distance 2 were collapsed, with unmergeable singletons discarded. Reads were aligned against IMGT so that V, D and J genes, CDR3 length and insertions or deletions at six rearrangement sites could be assigned. Clonotype counts were normalized to sorted cell number within each subset before computing true diversity and Gini coefficients with the tcR R package. Repertoire sharing was quantified using the overlap coefficient calculated on TCRB nucleotide sequences. Out-of-frame TCRB sequences from naive cells were analyzed to stand in for the pre-selection repertoire. TCRdb provides this immuneACCESS table in a form limited to in-frame rearrangements. Some clones are lacking; in checked studies, under half of them reflect an unresolved V gene, and why the rest are absent is not known. The V and J calls and clone size were taken over from that table, and D and trimming were inferred from the DNA. The sample table records 300,000 or so clones; 14% of these occur just once. Jointly, the top ten make up 0.017% of the sample.

Each donor gave one peripheral blood draw, about 110 mL on average, collected into heparinised tubes. A BD FACSAria II and a panel including CD45RO, CCR7, CD25, CD127, CD95 and CD27 were used to sort naive, central memory, regulatory and stem cell-like memory CD4+ T cells. A purity above 98% was achieved for all sorted populations. PBMCs were isolated right away by Lymphoprep density gradient centrifugation and were stained directly, without culture. So that batch effects would be minimized, each experiment stained and sorted samples in pairs, pairing one healthy donor with one patient. This sample was included in a study of beta chain features in type 1 diabetes (dated by TCRdb to 2016 to 2018). As for the study more broadly: Mean age, gender distribution, total cell number and subset yield did not differ between patients and healthy donors. A total of roughly 99 million sorted cells were examined across all samples, and the number of cells per subset was strongly correlated with RNA yield. The study compared the TCRB repertoires of sorted circulating CD4+ T cell subsets in recently diagnosed type 1 diabetes patients with those in matched healthy donors. Naive and central memory subsets were obtained from all 28 donors, but regulatory and stem cell-like memory subsets were isolated from only 8 patients and 8 healthy donors.

The study at large found these results: Because cDNA rather than genomic DNA was sequenced, highly expressing activated cells could have been over-represented, although no difference in activation and CD3 levels was found between groups. In all four CD4+ subsets, TCRB CDR3 length was moderately but significantly shorter in type 1 diabetes patients. Shorter templates might have been favored by PCR, but patient and control samples were amplified and corrected together, so both groups would have been affected equally by any skew. Because the HLA sub-analyses included only small numbers of individuals, any influence of HLA type on TCRB rearrangement was left unresolved. The naive, central memory and regulatory TCRB repertoires appeared to resemble one another more closely among patients than among healthy donors. Patients with type 1 diabetes made fewer insertions and deleted more nucleotides at VDJ recombination sites, implying thymic rearrangement abnormalities.

This clonotype was sampled from a man aged 25 to 40 with type 1 diabetes. Sequencing used naive CD4+ T cells from blood. Read against the paper, the sample's cell subset or site label means: true naive CD4+ T cells.

The CDR3 loop reads CASSLGGLNTEAFF. The nucleotide sequence reads as follows: TGTGCCAGCAGCCTTGGAGGATTGAACACTGAAGCTTTCTTT. The sequence links TRBV7-3 to TRBJ1-1; too little of a D gene remains to name it. The CDR3 numbers 14 residues from cysteine through phenylalanine. Solely the CDR3 DNA is kept, with 42 bases framed from the first base. The germline V gene yields SGHTA for CDR1 and FQGTGA for CDR2. V and J lose 5 bases and 0 bases, and a span of 10 bases separates them.